This T cell receptor (beta chain) stems from a study of lymphopenia after photon versus proton radiotherapy. Here immunoSEQ multiplex PCR was the method, and the copy in TCRdb shows in-frame clones only, minus some. The table lists 25,000 to 35,000 clones, roughly 87% of them singletons. The clonotype was recovered from an older woman with pancreatic cancer. Some clones in this sample may be carry-over from other donors' samples. The sample in question was peripheral blood, obtained from a patient treated with proton-based radiotherapy.

CDR3 in DNA: TGTGCCAGCAGTTCTGGACTAGCGGGGCTCACAGATACGCAGTATTTT. Protein sequence: CASSSGLAGLTDTQYF. The chain links TRBV28 to TRBJ2-3, with TRBD2 matching over 12 bases. The CDR3 has 16 residues. CDR1 is MDHEN, CDR2 SYDVKM, per germline. Trimming took 4 bases from V and 2 from J; bases not matched to a gene: 4.